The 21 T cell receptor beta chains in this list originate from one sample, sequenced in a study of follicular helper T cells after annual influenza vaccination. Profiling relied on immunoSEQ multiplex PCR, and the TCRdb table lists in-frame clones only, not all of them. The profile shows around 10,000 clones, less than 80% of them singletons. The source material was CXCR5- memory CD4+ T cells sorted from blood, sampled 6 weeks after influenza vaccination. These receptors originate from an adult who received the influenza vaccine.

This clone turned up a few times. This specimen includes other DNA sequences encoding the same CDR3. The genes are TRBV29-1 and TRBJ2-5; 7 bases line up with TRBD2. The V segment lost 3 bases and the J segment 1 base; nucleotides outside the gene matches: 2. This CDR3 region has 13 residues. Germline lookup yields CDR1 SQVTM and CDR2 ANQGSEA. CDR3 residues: CSVEAGAQETQYF. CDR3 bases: TGCAGCGTTGAGGCGGGAGCCCAAGAGACCCAGTACTTC.

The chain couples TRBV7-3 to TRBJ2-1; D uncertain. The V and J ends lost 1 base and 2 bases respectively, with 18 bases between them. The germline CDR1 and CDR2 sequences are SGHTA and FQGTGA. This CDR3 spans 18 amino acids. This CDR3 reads CASSLNSVRLGTYNEQFF. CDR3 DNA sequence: TGTGCCAGCAGCTTAAATAGTGTCAGGCTTGGGACCTACAATGAGCAGTTCTTC. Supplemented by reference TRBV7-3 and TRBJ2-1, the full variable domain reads GAGVSQTPSNKVTEKGKYVELRCDPISGHTALYWYRQSLGQGPEFLIYFQGTGAADDSGLPNDRFFAVRPEGSVSTLKIQRTERGDSAVYLCASSLNSVRLGTYNEQFFGPGTRLTVL.

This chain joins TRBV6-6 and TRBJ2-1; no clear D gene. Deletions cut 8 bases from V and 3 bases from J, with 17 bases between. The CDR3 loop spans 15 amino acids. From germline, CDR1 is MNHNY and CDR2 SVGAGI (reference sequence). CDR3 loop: CASVGRTQVYNEQFF. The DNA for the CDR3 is TGTGCCAGCGTCGGGCGGACGCAGGTCTACAATGAGCAGTTCTTC.

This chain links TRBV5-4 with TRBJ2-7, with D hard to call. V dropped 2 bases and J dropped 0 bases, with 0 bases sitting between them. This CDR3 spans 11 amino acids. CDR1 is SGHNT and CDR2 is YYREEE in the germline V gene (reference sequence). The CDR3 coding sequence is TGTGCCAGCAGCTTCTCCTACGAGCAGTACTTC. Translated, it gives CASSFSYEQYF.

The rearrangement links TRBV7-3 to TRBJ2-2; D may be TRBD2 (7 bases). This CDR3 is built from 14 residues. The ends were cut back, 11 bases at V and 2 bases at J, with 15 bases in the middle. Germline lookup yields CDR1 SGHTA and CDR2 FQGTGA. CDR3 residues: CASSGGPNTGELFF. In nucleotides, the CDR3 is TGTGCCTCCTCCGGGGGGCCCAACACCGGGGAGCTGTTTTTT.

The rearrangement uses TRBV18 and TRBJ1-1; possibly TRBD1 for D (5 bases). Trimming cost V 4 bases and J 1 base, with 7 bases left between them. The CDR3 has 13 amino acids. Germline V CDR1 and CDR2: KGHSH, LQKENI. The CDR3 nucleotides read TGTGCCAGCTCACTCGGACAGAACACTGAAGCTTTCTTT. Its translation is CASSLGQNTEAFF.

CDR3 bases: TGCAGTGCTAGGGTACGGGAGACCCAGTACTTC. Protein: CSARVRETQYF. The chain recombines TRBV20-1 with TRBJ2-5; D ambiguous. Trimming pared 3 bases from V and 5 bases from J, leaving 7 bases between. The germline CDR1 and CDR2 sequences are DFQATT and SNEGSKA (reference sequence). CDR3 length equals 11 residues.

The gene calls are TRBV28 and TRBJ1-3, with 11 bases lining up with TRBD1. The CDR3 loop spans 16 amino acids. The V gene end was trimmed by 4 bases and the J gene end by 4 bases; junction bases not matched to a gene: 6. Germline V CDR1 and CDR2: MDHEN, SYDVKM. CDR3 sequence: CASSSPGQGGGNTIYF. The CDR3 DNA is TGTGCCAGCAGTTCCCCGGGACAGGGGGGAGGAAACACCATATATTTT.

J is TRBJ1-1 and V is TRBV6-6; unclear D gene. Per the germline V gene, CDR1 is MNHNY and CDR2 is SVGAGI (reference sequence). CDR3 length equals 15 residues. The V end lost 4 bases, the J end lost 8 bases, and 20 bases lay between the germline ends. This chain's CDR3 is CASSSHLGSSREAFF. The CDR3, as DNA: TGTGCCAGCAGTTCCCACCTGGGCTCATCAAGGGAAGCTTTCTTT.

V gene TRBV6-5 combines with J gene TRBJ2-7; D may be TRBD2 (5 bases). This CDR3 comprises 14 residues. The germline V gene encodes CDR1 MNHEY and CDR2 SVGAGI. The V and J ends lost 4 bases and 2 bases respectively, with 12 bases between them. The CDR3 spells CASSSPSRAYEQYF. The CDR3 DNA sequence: TGTGCCAGCAGTTCGCCGTCGAGGGCCTACGAGCAGTACTTC.

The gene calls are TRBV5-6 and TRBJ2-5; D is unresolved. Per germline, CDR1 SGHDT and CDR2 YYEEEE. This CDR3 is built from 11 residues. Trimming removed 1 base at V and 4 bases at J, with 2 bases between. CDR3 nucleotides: TGTGCCAGCAGCTTGCGAGAGACCCAGTACTTC. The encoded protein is CASSLRETQYF.

Here the CDR3 reads CATVQGADGYTF. DNA of the CDR3: TGTGCCACCGTACAGGGGGCTGATGGCTACACCTTC. V usage is TRBV6-5 and J usage is TRBJ1-2; TRBD1 agrees at 9 bases. CDR3 size: 12 residues. V gave up 10 bases and J gave up 6 bases; unmatched junction bases: 6. Germline V gives CDR1 MNHEY, CDR2 SVGAGI.

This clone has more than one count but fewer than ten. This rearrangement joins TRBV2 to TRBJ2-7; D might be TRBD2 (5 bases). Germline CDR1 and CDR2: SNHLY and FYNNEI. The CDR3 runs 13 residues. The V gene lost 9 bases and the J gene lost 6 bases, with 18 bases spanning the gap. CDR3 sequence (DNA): TGTGCCAGGGTTCGGGGTACCCCCTTCGAGCAGTACTTC. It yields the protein CARVRGTPFEQYF. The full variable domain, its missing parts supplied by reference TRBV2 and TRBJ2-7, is EPEVTQTPSHQVTQMGQEVILRCVPISNHLYFYWYRQILGQKVEFLVSFYNNEISEKSEIFDDQFSVERPDGSNFTLKIRSTKLEDSAMYFCARVRGTPFEQYFGPGTRLTVT.

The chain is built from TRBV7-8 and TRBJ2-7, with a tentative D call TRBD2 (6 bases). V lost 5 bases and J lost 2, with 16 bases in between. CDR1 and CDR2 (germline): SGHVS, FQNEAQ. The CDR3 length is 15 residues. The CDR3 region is CASSPSGGLPYEQYF. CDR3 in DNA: TGTGCCAGCAGCCCCTCCGGGGGTCTCCCCTACGAGCAGTACTTC.

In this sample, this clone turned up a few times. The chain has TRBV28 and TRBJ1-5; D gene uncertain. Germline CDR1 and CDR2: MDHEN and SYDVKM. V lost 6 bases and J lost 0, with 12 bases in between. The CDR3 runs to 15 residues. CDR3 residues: CASSHYSTSNQPQHF. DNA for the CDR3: TGTGCCAGCAGCCACTACAGTACTAGCAATCAGCCCCAGCATTTT.

The CDR3 sequence: CASSYSPGSGFDEQFF. The CDR3 DNA reads as TGTGCCAGCAGTTACTCACCGGGTAGCGGGTTCGATGAGCAGTTCTTC. The V and J genes are TRBV6-5 and TRBJ2-1, with 7 bases matching TRBD2. The J segment lost 8 bases and the V segment lost 0 bases, leaving 10 bases of the junction unmatched. CDR3 length: 16 residues. CDR1 is MNHEY and CDR2 is SVGAGI in the germline V gene.

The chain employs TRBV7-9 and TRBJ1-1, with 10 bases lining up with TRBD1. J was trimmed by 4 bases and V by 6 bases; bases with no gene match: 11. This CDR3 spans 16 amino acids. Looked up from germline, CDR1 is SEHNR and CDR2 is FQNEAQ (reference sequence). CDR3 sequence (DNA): TGTGCCAGCAGTCCACGAAGACAGGGGGCGGGCACTGAAGCTTTCTTT. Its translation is CASSPRRQGAGTEAFF.

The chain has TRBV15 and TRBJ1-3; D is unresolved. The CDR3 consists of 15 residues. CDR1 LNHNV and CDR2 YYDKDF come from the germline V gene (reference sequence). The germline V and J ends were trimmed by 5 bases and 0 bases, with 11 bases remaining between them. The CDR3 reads CATSRNRPSGNTIYF. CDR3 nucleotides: TGTGCCACCAGCCGTAACCGGCCCTCTGGAAACACCATATATTTT.

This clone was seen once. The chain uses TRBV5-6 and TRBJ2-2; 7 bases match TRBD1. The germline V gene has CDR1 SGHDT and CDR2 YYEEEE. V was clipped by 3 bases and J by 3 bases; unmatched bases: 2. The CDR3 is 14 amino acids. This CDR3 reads CASSWGTDTGELFF. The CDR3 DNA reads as TGTGCCAGCAGCTGGGGGACAGACACCGGGGAGCTGTTTTTT.

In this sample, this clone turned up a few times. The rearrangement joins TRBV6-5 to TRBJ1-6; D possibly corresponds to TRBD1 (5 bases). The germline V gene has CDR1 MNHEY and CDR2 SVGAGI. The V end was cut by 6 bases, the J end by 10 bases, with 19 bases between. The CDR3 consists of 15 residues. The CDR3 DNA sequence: TGTGCCAGCAGCCGACTACGCAGGGAGGAATCACCCCTCCACTTT. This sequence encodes CASSRLRREESPLHF.

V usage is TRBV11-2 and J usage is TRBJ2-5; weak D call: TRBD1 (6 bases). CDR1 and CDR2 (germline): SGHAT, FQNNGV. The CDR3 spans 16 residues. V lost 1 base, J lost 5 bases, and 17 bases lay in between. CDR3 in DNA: TGTGCCAGCAGCTTAGGGGGGCGTGGGGCCGGGGAGACCCAGTACTTC. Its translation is CASSLGGRGAGETQYF.